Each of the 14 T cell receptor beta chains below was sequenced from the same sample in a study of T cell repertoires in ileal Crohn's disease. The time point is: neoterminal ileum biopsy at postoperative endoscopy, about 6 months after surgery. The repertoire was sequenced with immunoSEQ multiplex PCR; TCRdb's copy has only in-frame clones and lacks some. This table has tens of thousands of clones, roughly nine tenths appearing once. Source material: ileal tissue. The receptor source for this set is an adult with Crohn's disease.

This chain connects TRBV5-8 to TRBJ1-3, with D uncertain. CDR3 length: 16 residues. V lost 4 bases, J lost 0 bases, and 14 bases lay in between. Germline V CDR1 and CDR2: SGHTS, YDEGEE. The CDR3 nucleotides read TGTGCCAGCAGCCTCCACGGGGTGCGCTCTGGAAACACCATATATTTT. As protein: CASSLHGVRSGNTIYF.

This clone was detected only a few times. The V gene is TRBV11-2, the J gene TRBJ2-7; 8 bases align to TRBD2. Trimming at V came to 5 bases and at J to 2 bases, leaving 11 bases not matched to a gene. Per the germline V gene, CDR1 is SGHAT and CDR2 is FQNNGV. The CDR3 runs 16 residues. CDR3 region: CASSLLDLAGTYEQYF. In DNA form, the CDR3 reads TGTGCCAGCAGCCTATTAGACCTAGCGGGTACCTACGAGCAGTACTTC.

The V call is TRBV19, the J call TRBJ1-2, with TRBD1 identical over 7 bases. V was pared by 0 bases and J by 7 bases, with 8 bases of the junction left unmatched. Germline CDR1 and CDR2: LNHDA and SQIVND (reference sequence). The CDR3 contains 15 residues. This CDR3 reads CASSIDFLGGSGYTF. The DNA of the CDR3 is TGTGCCAGTAGTATAGATTTCTTAGGGGGCAGTGGCTACACCTTC.

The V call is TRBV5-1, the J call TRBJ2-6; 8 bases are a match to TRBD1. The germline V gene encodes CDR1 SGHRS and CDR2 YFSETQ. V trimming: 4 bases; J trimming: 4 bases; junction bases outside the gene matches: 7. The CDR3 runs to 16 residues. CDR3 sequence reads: CASSRAGGTGANVLTF. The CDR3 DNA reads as TGCGCCAGCAGCCGCGCAGGGGGCACCGGGGCCAACGTCCTGACTTTC.

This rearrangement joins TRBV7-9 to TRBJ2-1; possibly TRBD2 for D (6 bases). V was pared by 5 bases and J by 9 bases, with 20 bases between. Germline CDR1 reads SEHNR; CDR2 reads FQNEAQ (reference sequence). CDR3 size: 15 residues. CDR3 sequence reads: CASSTVARDSGEQFF. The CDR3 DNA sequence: TGTGCCAGCAGCACTGTAGCCCGGGACTCTGGTGAGCAGTTCTTC.

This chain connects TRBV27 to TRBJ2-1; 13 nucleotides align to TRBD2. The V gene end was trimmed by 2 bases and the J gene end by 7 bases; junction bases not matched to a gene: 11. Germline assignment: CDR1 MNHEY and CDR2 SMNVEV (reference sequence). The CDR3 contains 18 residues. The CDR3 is CASSLTSGRAPTRNEQFF. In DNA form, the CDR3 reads TGTGCCAGCAGTTTAACTAGCGGGAGGGCCCCTACACGGAATGAGCAGTTCTTC.

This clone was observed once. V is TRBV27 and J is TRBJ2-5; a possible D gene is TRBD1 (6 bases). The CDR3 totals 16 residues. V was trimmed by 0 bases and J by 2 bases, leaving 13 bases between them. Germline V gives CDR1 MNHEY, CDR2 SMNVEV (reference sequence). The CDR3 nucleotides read TGTGCCAGCAGTTTATCTTGGGGACATCATCAAGAGACCCAGTACTTC. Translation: CASSLSWGHHQETQYF.

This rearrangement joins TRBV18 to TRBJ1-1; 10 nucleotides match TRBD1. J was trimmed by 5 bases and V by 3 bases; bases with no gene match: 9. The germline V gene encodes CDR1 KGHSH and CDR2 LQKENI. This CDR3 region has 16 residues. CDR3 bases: TGTGCCAGCTCACCTAGACAGGGGGCAGATGGGACTGAAGCTTTCTTT. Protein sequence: CASSPRQGADGTEAFF.

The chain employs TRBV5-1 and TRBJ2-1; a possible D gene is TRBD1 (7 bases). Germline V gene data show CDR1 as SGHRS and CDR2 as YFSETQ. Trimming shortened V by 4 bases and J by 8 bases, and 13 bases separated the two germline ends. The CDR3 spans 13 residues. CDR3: CASSQGGSDEQFF. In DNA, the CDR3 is TGCGCCAGCAGCCAGGGGGGTTCCGATGAGCAGTTCTTC. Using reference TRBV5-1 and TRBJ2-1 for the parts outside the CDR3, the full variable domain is KAGVTQTPRYLIKTRGQQVTLSCSPISGHRSVSWYQQTPGQGLQFLFEYFSETQRNKGNFPGRFSGRQFSNSRSEMNVSTLELGDSALYLCASSQGGSDEQFFGPGTRLTVL.

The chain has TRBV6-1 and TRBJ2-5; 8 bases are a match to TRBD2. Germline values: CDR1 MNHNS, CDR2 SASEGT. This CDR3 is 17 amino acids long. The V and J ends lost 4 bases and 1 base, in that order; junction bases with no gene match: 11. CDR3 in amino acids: CASSALGGSGAQETQYF. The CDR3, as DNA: TGTGCCAGCAGTGCATTGGGGGGTAGCGGGGCCCAAGAGACCCAGTACTTC.

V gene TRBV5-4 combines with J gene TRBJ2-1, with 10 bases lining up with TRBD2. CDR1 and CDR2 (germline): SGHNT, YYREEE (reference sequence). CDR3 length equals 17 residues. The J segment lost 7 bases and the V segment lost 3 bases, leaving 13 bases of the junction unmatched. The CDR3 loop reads CASSSLFSAGGRNEQFF. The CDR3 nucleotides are TGTGCCAGCAGCTCCTTGTTTTCAGCGGGAGGGCGGAATGAGCAGTTCTTC. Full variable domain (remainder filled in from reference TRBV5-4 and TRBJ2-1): ETGVTQSPTHLIKTRGQQVTLRCSSQSGHNTVSWYQQALGQGPQFIFQYYREEENGRGNFPPRFSGLQFPNYSSELNVNALELDDSALYLCASSSLFSAGGRNEQFFGPGTRLTVL.

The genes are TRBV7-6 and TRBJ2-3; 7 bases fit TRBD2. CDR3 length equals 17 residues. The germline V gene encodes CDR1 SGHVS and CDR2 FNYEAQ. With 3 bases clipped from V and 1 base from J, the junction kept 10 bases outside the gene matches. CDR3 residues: CASSFGGRGIGTDTQYF. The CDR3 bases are TGTGCCAGCAGCTTCGGCGGGAGAGGGATCGGCACAGATACGCAGTATTTT. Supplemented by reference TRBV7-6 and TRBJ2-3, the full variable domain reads GAGVSQSPRYKVTKRGQDVALRCDPISGHVSLYWYRQALGQGPEFLTYFNYEAQQDKSGLPNDRFSAERPEGSISTLTIQRTEQRDSAMYRCASSFGGRGIGTDTQYFGPGTRLTVL.

The CDR3 protein is CASRLAGTNEQFF. The CDR3 nucleotides read TGTGCCAGTAGACTAGCGGGGACCAATGAGCAGTTCTTC. This sequence joins TRBV6-1 and TRBJ2-1; 11 nucleotides match TRBD2. CDR1 and CDR2 from the germline V gene are MNHNS and SASEGT. The V and J ends lost 9 bases and 6 bases, in that order; junction bases with no gene match: 4. The CDR3 sequence is 13 residues long.

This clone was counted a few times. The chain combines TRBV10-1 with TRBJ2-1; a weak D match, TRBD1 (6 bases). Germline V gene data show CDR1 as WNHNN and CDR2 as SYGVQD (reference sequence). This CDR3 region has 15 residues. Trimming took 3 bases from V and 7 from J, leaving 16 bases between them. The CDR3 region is CASSDGGRKFNEQFF. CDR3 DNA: TGCGCCAGCAGTGATGGGGGCCGCAAATTTAATGAGCAGTTCTTC.